Following are 14 T cell receptor beta chains from one sample sequenced in a study of blood T cell repertoires in COVID-19. Clones were read by immunoSEQ multiplex PCR, and TCRdb kept only the in-frame ones, dropping some. The sample lists 250,000 or so clones, 88% occurring once. Source material: peripheral blood. The receptor source for this set is a middle-aged woman who had recovered from COVID-19.

This clone was seen just once. The chain combines TRBV3-1 (or the pseudogene TRBV3-2) with TRBJ2-3, with a weak D call TRBD1 (5 bases). Germline V gives CDR1 LGHDT, CDR2 YNNKEL (reference sequence). V lost 8 bases and J 1 base, leaving 10 bases between the germline ends. There are 13 residues in the CDR3. The DNA of the CDR3 is TGTGCCAGCGCCCCACAGGGCACAGATACGCAGTATTTT. Amino acid sequence: CASAPQGTDTQYF.

The rearrangement joins TRBV19 to TRBJ2-1; 8 bases are a match to TRBD2. CDR1 LNHDA and CDR2 SQIVND come from the germline V gene (reference sequence). J gave up 9 bases and V 4 bases, and 11 bases lay outside the gene matches. The length of the CDR3 is 15 residues. CDR3 residues: CASSTGAGGTGEQFF. CDR3 in DNA: TGTGCCAGTAGTACTGGGGCGGGAGGTACGGGTGAGCAGTTCTTC.

The CDR3 region is CASSPPRTSSYNSPLHF. In DNA, the CDR3 is TGTGCCAGTAGTCCCCCGAGGACAAGCTCCTATAATTCACCCCTCCACTTT. The chain links TRBV19 to TRBJ1-6, with D tentatively TRBD1 (5 bases). The CDR3 loop spans 17 amino acids. From germline, CDR1 is LNHDA and CDR2 SQIVND (reference sequence). Trimming left V 5 bases short and J 0 bases short, with 14 bases between.

The chain combines TRBV5-1 with TRBJ2-1; 16 bases are shared with TRBD2. The CDR3 totals 17 residues. Germline V CDR1 and CDR2: SGHRS, YFSETQ. V lost 4 bases to trimming and J lost 6 bases; unmatched junction nucleotides: 7. The CDR3 sequence is CASSPGLAGGPANEQFF. The CDR3 nucleotides read TGCGCCAGCAGCCCGGGACTAGCGGGAGGGCCGGCCAATGAGCAGTTCTTC.

The chain uses TRBV10-3 and TRBJ1-6; 7 bases map to TRBD1. The junction had 10 bases not matched to a gene; V was cut back by 6 bases and J by 8 bases. The CDR3 extends over 15 amino acids. The germline V gene has CDR1 ENHRY and CDR2 SYGVKD. Written as DNA, the CDR3 is TGTGCCATCAGCGGAAAAGGGGGCTTGGATTCACCCCTCCACTTT. Protein product: CAISGKGGLDSPLHF.

CDR3 DNA sequence: TGTGCCAGCAGCGGGGACAGAAGACCCTACGAGCAGTACTTC. The encoded protein is CASSGDRRPYEQYF. The chain links TRBV5-4 to TRBJ2-7, with TRBD1 identical over 7 bases. The CDR3 covers 14 residues. The V gene end was trimmed by 4 bases and the J gene end by 2 bases; junction bases not matched to a gene: 6. Germline CDR1 is SGHNT and CDR2 is YYREEE (reference sequence).

The chain couples TRBV28 to TRBJ1-4; TRBD1 might be the D (5 bases). Trimming removed 2 bases at V and 8 bases at J, with 12 bases between. Germline CDR1 MDHEN, CDR2 SYDVKM. The CDR3 consists of 14 residues. CDR3 in amino acids: CASSLGGVEEKLFF. For the CDR3, the DNA is TGTGCCAGCAGTTTAGGGGGGGTGGAGGAAAAACTGTTTTTT.

The chain carries TRBV11-2 and TRBJ2-2; TRBD2 aligns across 13 bases. Germline CDR1 is SGHAT and CDR2 is FQNNGV. V trimming: 5 bases; J trimming: 2 bases; junction bases outside the gene matches: 5. The CDR3 spans 17 residues. The chain's CDR3 is CASSRGLAGINTGELFF. CDR3 sequence (DNA): TGTGCCAGCAGCCGGGGACTAGCGGGGATTAACACCGGGGAGCTGTTTTTT.

The CDR3 DNA sequence: TGTGCCAGCAGCCCAGGGGGCGGGAGGGCCTACAATGAGCAGTTCTTC. Translating gives CASSPGGGRAYNEQFF. V and J are TRBV7-2 and TRBJ2-1; D possibly corresponds to TRBD2 (9 bases). Germline CDR1 and CDR2: SGHTA and FQGNSA. The V end lost 5 bases, the J end lost 2 bases, and 16 bases lay between the germline ends. This CDR3 is built from 16 residues.

CDR3 coding DNA: TGTGCCAGCAGCGACAGGGGGCGAGGGGAAAAACTGTTTTTT. Its protein product is CASSDRGRGEKLFF. The chain combines TRBV3-1 (or the pseudogene TRBV3-2) with TRBJ1-4; 10 bases fit TRBD1. V lost 5 bases to trimming and J lost 8 bases; unmatched junction nucleotides: 5. The CDR3 runs to 14 residues. From germline, CDR1 is LGHDT and CDR2 YNNKEL (reference sequence).

The chain has TRBV7-9 and TRBJ1-1; 7 bases line up with TRBD1. This CDR3 contains 13 residues. The germline V gene has CDR1 SEHNR and CDR2 FQNEAQ (reference sequence). V shed 5 bases, J shed 11 bases, and the junction held 11 bases outside the gene matches. CDR3 sequence: CASSPLTGTAAFF. The CDR3 DNA reads as TGTGCCAGCAGCCCCCTCACCGGGACAGCGGCTTTCTTT.

The rearrangement uses TRBV5-4 and TRBJ1-4; TRBD1 aligns across 10 bases. Germline V CDR1 and CDR2: SGHNT, YYREEE (reference sequence). The CDR3 length is 17 residues. The ends lost 1 base at V and 2 bases at J; junction bases unmatched: 5. As DNA, the CDR3 is TGTGCCAGCAGCTTGTTGGGACAGGGGACCACTAATGAAAAACTGTTTTTT. Translating it yields CASSLLGQGTTNEKLFF.

The chain links TRBV5-4 to TRBJ2-3; D might be TRBD1 (5 bases). V lost 3 bases to trimming and J lost 0 bases, with 14 bases between them. The CDR3 loop spans 16 amino acids. CDR1 is SGHNT, CDR2 YYREEE, per germline (reference sequence). CDR3 coding DNA: TGTGCCAGCAGCTCCAGACAGAAGTCTAGCACAGATACGCAGTATTTT. Protein product: CASSSRQKSSTDTQYF.

CDR3 region: CASSFGPYRGTNYGYTF. CDR3 bases: TGCGCCAGCAGCTTTGGCCCCTACAGGGGGACTAACTATGGCTACACCTTC. The rearrangement joins TRBV5-1 to TRBJ1-2; 8 positions agree with TRBD1. Germline lookup yields CDR1 SGHRS and CDR2 YFSETQ. After removal of 2 bases from V and 0 bases from J, the junction contained 9 bases not matched to a gene. The CDR3 covers 17 residues.